This T cell receptor beta chain was observed in a study of response to subunit inactivated influenza vaccine. One entry per CDR3 protein results from TCRdb running MiXCR on the RT-PCR reads. This sample yields around 580,000 distinct CDR3 sequences, of which approximately 12% are seen a single time; roughly a tenth belongs to the top ten. This CDR3 has 16 amino acids. The germline gives CDR1 MNHEY, CDR2 SVGEGT. J was trimmed by 4 bases and V by 4 bases; bases with no gene match: 4. General observations from the study: A suggestion made by the authors is that each seasonal influenza vaccination recruits few new T cells.

This clonotype was counted only a few times. Antigen specificity is unknown. Sample: PBMCs from blood, taken on the day of vaccination. This clonotype originated in a man aged 50-60 years who received an inactivated influenza vaccine. The chain has TRBV6-2 or TRBV6-3 and TRBJ2-1; 13 bases agree with TRBD2. The CDR3 DNA is TGTGCCAGCAGTTTCCGACTAGCGGGGGGATACAATGAGCAGTTCTTC. This gives the protein CASSFRLAGGYNEQFF.